The rows below give T cell receptor beta chains drawn from one sample of a study of T cell responses to AZD1222 COVID-19 vaccine. Measured with immunoSEQ multiplex PCR; TCRdb has only the in-frame clones, and not every one. Of about 94,000 clones in the sample, around 90% were seen once. Sequencing used peripheral blood, obtained on day 0 of AZD1222 vaccination. The receptors here all came from an adult in good health. The CDR3 runs from the conserved cysteine through the conserved F or W. Each record gives: clone size, J gene, V gene, D gene, CDR3 DNA, CDR3 protein. A D gene is named only where the DNA matches it firmly. Clone sizes are given selectively: once, few, many, or a class where the clone is expanded.

NA | TRBJ2-6 | TRBV3-1/TRBV3-2 | NA | TGTGCCAGCAGCCTCCGGACAGGGGCCAACGTCCTGACTTTC | CASSLRTGANVLTF
few | TRBJ1-2 | TRBV7-9 | NA | TGTGCCAGCAGCTTGGGAGGGGGCTATGGCTACACCTTC | CASSLGGGYGYTF
NA | TRBJ1-4 | TRBV18 | NA | TGTGCCAGCTCAAACTATCAGTGGGAAAAACTGTTTTTT | CASSNYQWEKLFF
NA | TRBJ1-3 | TRBV19 | NA | TGTGCCAGTACGACAGCTGGAAACACCATATATTTT | CASTTAGNTIYF
NA | TRBJ2-2 | TRBV7-3 | TRBD2 | TGTGCCAGCAGCTTAGAGGGCGGGAGGCACACCGGGGAGCTGTTTTTT | CASSLEGGRHTGELFF
NA | TRBJ1-2 | TRBV3-1/TRBV3-2 | NA | TGTGCCAGCAGACCTCCGGGGGAAGGTTATGGCTACACCTTC | CASRPPGEGYGYTF
NA | TRBJ1-1 | TRBV7-2 | NA | TGTGCCAGCAGCTCCTCGGGGAAGGAAGCTTTCTTT | CASSSSGKEAFF
NA | TRBJ2-2 | TRBV7-3 | TRBD1 | TGTGCCAGCAGCCCACAGGGGAGATCGAACACCGGGGAGCTGTTTTTT | CASSPQGRSNTGELFF
NA | TRBJ1-5 | TRBV14 | NA | TGTGCCAGCAGCCAACTGGTCGGTCAGCCCCAGCATTTT | CASSQLVGQPQHF
NA | TRBJ1-2 | TRBV11-2 | NA | TGTGCCAGCAGCTTCCCCGGGACGATCTATGGCTACACCTTC | CASSFPGTIYGYTF
once | TRBJ1-6 | TRBV5-4 | NA | TGTGCCAGCCACGCGGGTGGGGCCATCGGACGGAATTCACCCCTCCACTTT | CASHAGGAIGRNSPLHF
NA | TRBJ1-5 | TRBV4-3 | NA | TGCGCCAGCAGCCAATGGGAGTACGATCAGCCCCAGCATTTT | CASSQWEYDQPQHF
NA | TRBJ2-5 | TRBV10-3 | NA | TGTGCCATCAGCGAGGAGATAATCCAGTACTTC | CAISEEIIQYF
NA | TRBJ1-1 | TRBV6-5 | NA | TGTGCCAGCAGGAGGGGCAGGCGCGTTCCTGAAGCTTTCTTT | CASRRGRRVPEAFF
NA | TRBJ2-1 | TRBV24-1 | TRBD1 | TGTGCCACCAGTGATAGGACAGGACCCTACAATGAGCAGTTCTTC | CATSDRTGPYNEQFF
NA | TRBJ1-5 | TRBV21-1 | NA | TGTGCCAGCAGCAAAGCTCTGGCCCGGGGTCAGCCCCAGCATTTT | CASSKALARGQPQHF
NA | TRBJ1-5 | TRBV7-8 | TRBD1 | TGTGCCAGCAGCTTAAGAACCGGGACAGATAGCAATCAGCCCCAGCATTTT | CASSLRTGTDSNQPQHF
NA | TRBJ1-1 | TRBV4-1 | NA | TGCGCCAGCAGCCAGGGCCCGGGACGTAGGACTGAAGCTTTCTTT | CASSQGPGRRTEAFF
NA | TRBJ1-3 | TRBV6-5 | NA | TGTGCCAGCATCAGGGACTTGAGCTCTGGAAACACCATATATTTT | CASIRDLSSGNTIYF
NA | TRBJ2-3 | TRBV7-8 | NA | TGTGCCAGCAGCTTAGGTCTTGCTGTGGCAGATACGCAGTATTTT | CASSLGLAVADTQYF
NA | TRBJ2-5 | TRBV3-1/TRBV3-2 | TRBD2 | TGTGCCAGCAGCCATCTCGGCGGGGGGGAGGATGAGACCCAGTACTTC | CASSHLGGGEDETQYF
NA | TRBJ2-3 | TRBV2 | TRBD1 | TGTGCCAGCAGCCAGCCGGGACAGGGAAGCACAGATACGCAGTATTTT | CASSQPGQGSTDTQYF
NA | TRBJ1-3 | TRBV7-6 | NA | TGTGCCAGCAGCTTACAGGCAGGTGGCTCTGGAAACACCATATATTTT | CASSLQAGGSGNTIYF
NA | TRBJ1-6 | TRBV7-2 | TRBD1 | TGTGCCAGCAGCTTTACAGGGGATGCTAGTTCACCCCTCCACTTT | CASSFTGDASSPLHF
NA | TRBJ1-6 | TRBV18 | TRBD1 | TGTGCCAGCTCACCGGACAGGGCGGTTTCACCCCTCCACTTT | CASSPDRAVSPLHF
few | TRBJ1-6 | TRBV6-5 | NA | TGTGCCAGCAGTTACTCGGAGTATAGGGTTAGTTCACCCCTCCACTTT | CASSYSEYRVSSPLHF
NA | TRBJ2-5 | TRBV5-1 | NA | TGCGCCAGCAGCTTGGCCCTCCAAGAGACCCAGTACTTC | CASSLALQETQYF
once | TRBJ1-2 | TRBV2 | NA | TGTGCCAGCAGTGAAGTTTTGGGCCAGTCCTATGGCTACACCTTC | CASSEVLGQSYGYTF
NA | TRBJ2-7 | TRBV19 | NA | TGTGCCAGTAGTATTGCGGGGGCTATCTACGAGCAGTACTTC | CASSIAGAIYEQYF
few | TRBJ2-1 | TRBV6-5 | TRBD2 | TGTGCCAGCAGTTCCCCGGGGGGGCCCTCCAATGAGCAGTTCTTC | CASSSPGGPSNEQFF
few | TRBJ1-2 | TRBV6-2/TRBV6-3 | NA | TGTGCCAGCAGTTACAGCAGTCAACTGGGCTACACCTTC | CASSYSSQLGYTF
NA | TRBJ2-7 | TRBV12-5 | NA | TGTGCTAGTGGTTTGGCCCCTTGGGCAAGGGATTCCTACGAGCAGTACTTC | CASGLAPWARDSYEQYF
NA | TRBJ2-1 | TRBV21-1 | NA | TGTGCCAGCAGCAAAGGGGGACATACCTACAATGAGCAGTTCTTC | CASSKGGHTYNEQFF
NA | TRBJ1-2 | TRBV6-5 | NA | TGTGCCAGCAGTACCTCAGACAGGGGCTACACCTTC | CASSTSDRGYTF
NA | TRBJ2-3 | TRBV19 | TRBD1 | TGTGCCAGTTGGGGACAGACCACAGATACGCAGTATTTT | CASWGQTTDTQYF
NA | TRBJ2-7 | TRBV6-5 | TRBD1 | TGTGCCAGCAGTACCCGTGGGACAGGGGACTACGAGCAGTACTTC | CASSTRGTGDYEQYF
NA | TRBJ2-1 | TRBV5-1 | NA | TGCGCCAGCAGCTCAGGGGTTAGCGATGAGCAGTTCTTC | CASSSGVSDEQFF
NA | TRBJ2-3 | TRBV14 | TRBD1 | TGTGCCAGCAGCCAAGACCGACAGGGGGCTATCTCATACACAGATACGCAGTATTTT | CASSQDRQGAISYTDTQYF
NA | TRBJ1-1 | TRBV7-9 | NA | TGTGCCAGCAGCTACAAGATAGGACAACCTGACACTGAAGCTTTCTTT | CASSYKIGQPDTEAFF
NA | TRBJ2-1 | TRBV12-3/TRBV12-4 | NA | TGTGCCAGCAGTCCTCTAGGGGCGTCGCAGTTCTTC | CASSPLGASQFF
NA | TRBJ2-1 | TRBV6-5 | NA | TGTGCCAGCAGTTATCCGGACAATGAGCAGTTCTTC | CASSYPDNEQFF
NA | TRBJ1-3 | TRBV18 | TRBD1 | TGTGCCAGCTCACAGGGGGCCGAGGACACCATATATTTT | CASSQGAEDTIYF
NA | TRBJ1-5 | TRBV4-3 | NA | TGCGCCAGCAGCCAAGGTGCAGCGGAGCAGCCCCAGCATTTT | CASSQGAAEQPQHF
NA | TRBJ2-7 | TRBV7-2 | NA | TGTGCCAGCAGCCCCCCCGGACTGAACTACGAGCAGTACTTC | CASSPPGLNYEQYF
NA | TRBJ2-5 | TRBV15 | TRBD2 | TGTGCCACCAGCAGAGATTGGGTCCCGACTAGCGGCATCCAAGAGACCCAGTACTTC | CATSRDWVPTSGIQETQYF
NA | TRBJ1-1 | TRBV27 | NA | TGTGCCAGCAGTTTCATGGGCGGAAACACTGAAGCTTTCTTT | CASSFMGGNTEAFF
NA | TRBJ1-2 | TRBV23-1 | TRBD1 | TGCGCCAGCAGTCAACGCCTGGGACAGTTGATAGGTTGGGTCTATGGCTACACCTTC | CASSQRLGQLIGWVYGYTF
NA | TRBJ1-1 | TRBV18 | NA | TGTGCCAGCTCACCACCGGCGGGGGAGAACACTGAAGCTTTCTTT | CASSPPAGENTEAFF